This is a list of T cell receptor beta chains from one sample in a study of blood T cell repertoires in COVID-19. Profiling relied on immunoSEQ multiplex PCR, and the TCRdb table lists in-frame clones only, not all of them. Found here are around 250,000 clones, around 83% of them singletons; the top ten hold about 4%. Sequenced: peripheral blood. Source of these receptors: a man between 18 and 29 years old with active or convalescent COVID-19. CDR3s include the opening cysteine and the closing phenylalanine or tryptophan. D genes are given only for firm matches. Not every row has a clone size; where given, it reads once, few, many or a size class.

j_call	d_call	v_call	clone_size	cdr3_nt	cdr3_aa
TRBJ2-7	.	TRBV4-1	.	TGCGCCAGCAGCCAAGAGCGTTCCGAGCAGTACTTC	CASSQERSEQYF
TRBJ1-1	.	TRBV19	.	TGTGCCAGTAGCGGGGTCACGAACACTGAAGCTTTCTTT	CASSGVTNTEAFF
TRBJ2-3	.	TRBV5-4	.	TGTGCCAGCAGCTTGGCCGGACAGCTGACAGATACGCAGTATTTT	CASSLAGQLTDTQYF
TRBJ2-1	.	TRBV27	.	TGTGCCAGCAGTTTTGGGGCAGGGTCTTACAATGAGCAGTTCTTC	CASSFGAGSYNEQFF
TRBJ2-7	TRBD1	TRBV6-5	.	TGTGTTATAACGGGACAGGGAAGAACCCCGTACGAGCAGTACTTC	CVITGQGRTPYEQYF
TRBJ2-2	.	TRBV24-1	.	TGTGCCACCAACCCAGGGCCCCCGAACACCGGGGAGCTGTTTTTT	CATNPGPPNTGELFF
TRBJ1-3	TRBD1	TRBV30	.	TGTGCCTGGAGCTCGGGACAGGGCCGTACTGGAAACACCATATATTTT	CAWSSGQGRTGNTIYF
TRBJ2-5	.	TRBV6-5	.	TGTGCCAGCAGGACAGCCCAAGAGACCCAGTACTTC	CASRTAQETQYF
TRBJ1-3	.	TRBV29-1	.	TGCAGCGTTGGACTCTCTGGAAACACCATATATTTT	CSVGLSGNTIYF
TRBJ1-4	.	TRBV4-1	.	TGCGCCAGCAGCCAAGATACAAGGCCGGCAAGGGGTGAAAAACTGTTTTTT	CASSQDTRPARGEKLFF
TRBJ1-4	.	TRBV30	.	TGTGCCTGGAGTCCGTTGACAGCTACTAATGAAAAACTGTTTTTT	CAWSPLTATNEKLFF
TRBJ2-3	TRBD2	TRBV18	once	TGTGCCAGCTCACCCAGGACTAGCGGGATAAGCACAGATACGCAGTATTTT	CASSPRTSGISTDTQYF
TRBJ1-1	TRBD1	TRBV2	.	TGTGCCAGCAGCTCGACAGGGATGAACACTGAAGCTTTCTTT	CASSSTGMNTEAFF
TRBJ2-7	TRBD1	TRBV7-2	.	TGTGCCAGCAGCTCATCGGTCGGGGACAGGTTGAAGCAGTACTTC	CASSSSVGDRLKQYF
TRBJ2-2	TRBD1	TRBV2	.	TGTGCCAGCAGTAATACCGGGACAGGGTCGGTCGGGGAGCTGTTTTTT	CASSNTGTGSVGELFF
TRBJ2-3	TRBD2	TRBV13	once	TGTGCCAGCAGCCTGGGACTACGCACAGATACGCAGTATTTT	CASSLGLRTDTQYF
TRBJ2-6	TRBD1	TRBV4-3	.	TGCGCCAGCAGCCACGGGACAGGGAAATTGTCTGGGGCCAACGTCCTGACTTTC	CASSHGTGKLSGANVLTF
TRBJ1-4	.	TRBV9	.	TGTGCCAGCAGCGTAGGACGGGGGGATGAAAAACTGTTTTTT	CASSVGRGDEKLFF
TRBJ2-1	.	TRBV12-3/TRBV12-4	.	TGTGCCAGCAGCAAGGACAGTCGTGAGCAGTTCTTC	CASSKDSREQFF
TRBJ2-7	.	TRBV7-7	.	TGTGCTAGCAGCTTAGCGATCGGAGGCGAGCAGTACTTC	CASSLAIGGEQYF
TRBJ2-7	.	TRBV4-3	.	TGCGCCAGCAGCCCCGGGCTAGCGAACTACGAGCAGTACTTC	CASSPGLANYEQYF
TRBJ2-7	.	TRBV19	once	TGTGCCAGTAGCACAGGGCCCTACGAGCAGTACTTC	CASSTGPYEQYF
TRBJ2-1	TRBD2	TRBV10-3	.	TGTGCCATCAGTACTAGCGCTAACAATGAGCAGTTCTTC	CAISTSANNEQFF
TRBJ1-6	.	TRBV6-5	many	TGTGCCAGCAGGGACCCCGGGGATAATTCACCCCTCCACTTT	CASRDPGDNSPLHF
TRBJ1-1	.	TRBV12-3/TRBV12-4	.	TGTGCCAGCAGTTTTTTGGCCGAAGCTTTCTTT	CASSFLAEAFF
TRBJ2-7	.	TRBV5-4	.	TGTGCCAGCAGCTCGCCCAGGGAAGCCAACGAGCAGTACTTC	CASSSPREANEQYF
TRBJ2-1	.	TRBV10-3	.	TGTGCCATCAGTGAGTCGAGGGACACTGACAATGAGCAGTTCTTC	CAISESRDTDNEQFF
TRBJ1-5	.	TRBV3-1/TRBV3-2	.	TGTGCCAGCAGCCAAAGCGAGTGGGAGCCCCAGCATTTT	CASSQSEWEPQHF
TRBJ1-5	.	TRBV19	.	TGTGCCAGTAGTATCATGGAGAATCAGCCCCAGCATTTT	CASSIMENQPQHF
TRBJ1-5	TRBD1	TRBV28	.	TGTGCCAGCAGGGCTATGGGACAGGGGAATCAGCCCCAGCATTTT	CASRAMGQGNQPQHF
TRBJ1-5	.	TRBV2	.	TGTGCCAGCAGCAAGACACTGCAGAGGGAGCCCCAGCATTTT	CASSKTLQREPQHF
TRBJ2-7	.	TRBV3-1/TRBV3-2	.	TGTGCCAGCAGCCCGGGACTGAACTACGAGCAGTACTTC	CASSPGLNYEQYF
TRBJ2-3	.	TRBV7-6	.	TGTGCCAGCAGCTTAGAAATAGCGGAGGGGCCCACAGATACGCAGTATTTT	CASSLEIAEGPTDTQYF
TRBJ2-7	.	TRBV5-1	.	TGCGCCAGCAGTTTTGGACAGCGTACCTACGAGCAGTACTTC	CASSFGQRTYEQYF
TRBJ2-1	.	TRBV5-1	.	TGCGCCAGCAGGAAGGCTACAGACAATGAGCAGTTCTTC	CASRKATDNEQFF
TRBJ2-1	.	TRBV7-9	.	TGTGCCAGCAGCCAAGGAACGGGACTCACTCTACAGGATGAGCAGTTCTTC	CASSQGTGLTLQDEQFF
TRBJ2-2	.	TRBV13	.	TGTGCCAGCAGCGCAGGCGGGGACAGCCCAAGGGGGGAGCTGTTTTTT	CASSAGGDSPRGELFF
TRBJ1-6	TRBD1	TRBV14	.	TGTGCCAGCAGCCAACTCGACAGGGGGCTTACACCCCTCCACTTT	CASSQLDRGLTPLHF
TRBJ2-7	TRBD1	TRBV5-1	.	TGCGCCAGCAGCTTCAGGACAGGGGGCGGCGAGCAGTACTTC	CASSFRTGGGEQYF
TRBJ2-2	TRBD1	TRBV5-1	.	TGCGCCGCCAGGACAGGGGAAAATAACGCCGGGGAGCTGTTTTTT	CAARTGENNAGELFF
TRBJ2-5	TRBD1	TRBV5-1	.	TGCGCCAGCAGCTTCAGGGGGCTAGGGGAGACCCAGTACTTC	CASSFRGLGETQYF
TRBJ1-6	TRBD1	TRBV6-6	.	TGTGCCAGCAATCCGGACAGGGCTTCACCCCTCCACTTT	CASNPDRASPLHF
TRBJ1-1	.	TRBV5-1	once	TGCGCCAGCAGCTGGGGACACTCGAACACTGAAGCTTTCTTT	CASSWGHSNTEAFF
TRBJ1-3	.	TRBV5-1	.	TGCGCCAGCAGCCCTTTTCAGGGCTCTGGAAACACCATATATTTT	CASSPFQGSGNTIYF
TRBJ2-7	.	TRBV7-9	few	TGTGCCAGCAGCTTAGATCCTTACGAGCAGTACTTC	CASSLDPYEQYF
TRBJ2-1	TRBD2	TRBV11-1	.	TGTGCCAGCAGTCTAGCGGGAGTCGATGAGCAGTTCTTC	CASSLAGVDEQFF
TRBJ1-5	.	TRBV28	few	TGTGCCAGCAGTTTATTAAAAACAGGGATTAGCAATCAGCCCCAGCATTTT	CASSLLKTGISNQPQHF
TRBJ1-1	.	TRBV7-9	.	TGTGCCAGCAGCTTCCCCCGAGTTGAAGCTTTCTTT	CASSFPRVEAFF
TRBJ1-1	TRBD1	TRBV28	.	TGTGCCAGCACCACAGGGGACGCGGGTAACACTGAAGCTTTCTTT	CASTTGDAGNTEAFF
TRBJ2-2	TRBD2	TRBV4-2	few	TGTGCCAGCAGCCAAGTGGAGCGGGAGGTCACCGGGGAGCTGTTTTTT	CASSQVEREVTGELFF